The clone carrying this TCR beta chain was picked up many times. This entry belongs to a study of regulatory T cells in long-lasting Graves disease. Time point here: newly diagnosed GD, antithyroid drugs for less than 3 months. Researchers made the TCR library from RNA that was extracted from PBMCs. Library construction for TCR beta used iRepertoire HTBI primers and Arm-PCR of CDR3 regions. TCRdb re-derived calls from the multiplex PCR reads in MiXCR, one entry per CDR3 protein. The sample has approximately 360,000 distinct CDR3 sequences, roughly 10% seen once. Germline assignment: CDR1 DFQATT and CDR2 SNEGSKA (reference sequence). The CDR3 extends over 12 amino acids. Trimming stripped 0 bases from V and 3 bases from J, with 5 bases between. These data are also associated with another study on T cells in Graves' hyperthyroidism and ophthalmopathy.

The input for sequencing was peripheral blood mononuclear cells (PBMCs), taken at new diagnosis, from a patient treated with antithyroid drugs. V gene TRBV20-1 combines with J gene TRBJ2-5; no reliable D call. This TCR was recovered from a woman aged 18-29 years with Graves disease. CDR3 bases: TGCAGTGCTAGAGATGGCGAAGAGACCCAGTACTTC. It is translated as CSARDGEETQYF.